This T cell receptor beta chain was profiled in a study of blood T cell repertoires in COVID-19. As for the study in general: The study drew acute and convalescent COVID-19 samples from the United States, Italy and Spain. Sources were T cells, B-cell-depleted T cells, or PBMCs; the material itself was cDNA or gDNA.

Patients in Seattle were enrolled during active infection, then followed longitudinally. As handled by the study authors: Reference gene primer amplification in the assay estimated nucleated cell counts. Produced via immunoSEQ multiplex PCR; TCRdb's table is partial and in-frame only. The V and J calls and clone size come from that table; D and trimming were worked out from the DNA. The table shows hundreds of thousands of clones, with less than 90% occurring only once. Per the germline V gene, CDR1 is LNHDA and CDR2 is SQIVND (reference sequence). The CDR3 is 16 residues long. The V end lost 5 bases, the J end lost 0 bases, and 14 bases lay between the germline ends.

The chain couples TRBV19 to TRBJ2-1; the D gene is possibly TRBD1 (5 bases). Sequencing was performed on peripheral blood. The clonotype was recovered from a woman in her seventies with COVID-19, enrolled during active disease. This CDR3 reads CASSPDSASSYNEQFF. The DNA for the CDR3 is TGTGCCAGTAGTCCAGACAGCGCCAGCTCCTACAATGAGCAGTTCTTC.